The clone carrying this T cell receptor beta chain has just a few counts. The data stem from a study of T-cell memory formation after mild COVID-19. Amplification by 5'RACE using constant-segment primers produced TCR alpha and TCR beta cDNA libraries that carried sample barcodes and UMIs. Using its own MiXCR run on the 5' RACE reads, TCRdb lists one record per CDR3 protein. The profile shows 470,000 or so distinct CDR3 sequences, about 18% of them singletons. The CDR3 is made up of 13 amino acids. Germline V lookup: CDR1 SGHKS, CDR2 YYEKEE (reference sequence). V was pared by 4 bases and J by 0 bases, with 8 bases between.

Sequencing was carried out using PBMCs or a T cell subset sorted from them (not recorded which). The chain recombines TRBV5-5 with TRBJ2-7; unclear D gene. The receptor was derived from an adult woman who had mild COVID-19 (a few samples of this study predate the infection). Cell type and time point are not known. CDR3 sequence reads: CASSHDDSYEQYF. Here the CDR3 DNA reads TGTGCCAGCAGCCACGACGACTCCTACGAGCAGTACTTC. The complete variable domain, with remaining parts taken from reference TRBV5-5 and TRBJ2-7, reads DAGVTQSPTHLIKTRGQQVTLRCSPISGHKSVSWYQQVLGQGPQFIFQYYEKEERGRGNFPDRFSARQFPNYSSELNVNALLLGDSALYLCASSHDDSYEQYFGPGTRLTVT.